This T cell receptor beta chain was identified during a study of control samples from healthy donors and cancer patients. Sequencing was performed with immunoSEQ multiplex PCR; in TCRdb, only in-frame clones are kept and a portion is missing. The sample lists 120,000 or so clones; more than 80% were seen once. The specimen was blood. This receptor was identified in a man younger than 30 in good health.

CDR3 DNA sequence: TGTGCCACAACGCGAGGGGGACTAGCACGGGGTGAGCAGTTCTTC. Translation: CATTRGGLARGEQFF. The chain carries TRBV2 and TRBJ2-1, with TRBD2 identical over 9 bases. The CDR3 loop spans 15 amino acids. Germline V lookup: CDR1 SNHLY, CDR2 FYNNEI. V shed 10 bases and J 9 bases; nucleotides not matched to a gene: 16.